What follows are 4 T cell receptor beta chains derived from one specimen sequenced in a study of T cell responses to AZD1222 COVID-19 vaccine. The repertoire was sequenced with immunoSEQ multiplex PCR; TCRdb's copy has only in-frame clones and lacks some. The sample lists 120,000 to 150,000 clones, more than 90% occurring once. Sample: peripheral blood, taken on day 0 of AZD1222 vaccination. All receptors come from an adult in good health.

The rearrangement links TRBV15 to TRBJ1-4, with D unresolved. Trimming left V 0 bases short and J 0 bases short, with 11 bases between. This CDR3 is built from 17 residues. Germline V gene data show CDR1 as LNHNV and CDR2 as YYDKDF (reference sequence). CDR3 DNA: TGTGCCACCAGCAGAGATCTGGCGGGCTCAACTAATGAAAAACTGTTTTTT. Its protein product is CATSRDLAGSTNEKLFF.

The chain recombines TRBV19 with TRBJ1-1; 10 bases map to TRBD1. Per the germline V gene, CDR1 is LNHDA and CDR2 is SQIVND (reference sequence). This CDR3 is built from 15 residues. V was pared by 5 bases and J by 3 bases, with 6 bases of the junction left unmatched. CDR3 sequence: CASSPRQGADTEAFF. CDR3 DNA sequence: TGTGCCAGTAGTCCAAGACAGGGGGCGGACACTGAAGCTTTCTTT. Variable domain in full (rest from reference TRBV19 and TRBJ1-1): DGGITQSPKYLFRKEGQNVTLSCEQNLNHDAMYWYRQDPGQGLRLIYYSQIVNDFQKGDIAEGYSVSREKKESFPLTVTSAQKNPTAFYLCASSPRQGADTEAFFGQGTRLTVV.

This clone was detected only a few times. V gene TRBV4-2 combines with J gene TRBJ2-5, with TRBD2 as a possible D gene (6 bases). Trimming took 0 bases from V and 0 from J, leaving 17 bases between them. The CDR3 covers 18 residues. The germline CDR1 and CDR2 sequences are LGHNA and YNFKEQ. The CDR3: CASSQDRTIGLYQETQYF. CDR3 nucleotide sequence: TGTGCCAGCAGCCAAGACAGGACTATAGGGCTTTACCAAGAGACCCAGTACTTC.

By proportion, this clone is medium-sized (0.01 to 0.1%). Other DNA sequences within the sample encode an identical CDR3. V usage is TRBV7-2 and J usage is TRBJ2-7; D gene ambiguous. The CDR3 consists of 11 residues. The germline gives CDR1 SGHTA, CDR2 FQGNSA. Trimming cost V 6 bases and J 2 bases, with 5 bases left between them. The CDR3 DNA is TGTGCCAGCAGTCCAGCCTACGAGCAGTACTTC. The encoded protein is CASSPAYEQYF.